The rows below give T cell receptor beta chains drawn from one sample of a study of patients and donors after allogeneic stem cell transplantation. TCRdb reprocessed the RT-PCR reads via MiXCR and lists one record per CDR3 protein. The sample contains about 960,000 distinct CDR3 sequences, around 17% of which appear only once. The sample was blood, either unsorted or a sorted T cell fraction (not recorded which). Every receptor here comes from a human donor who was either an allogeneic HSCT recipient or a stem cell or donor lymphocyte infusion donor (not recorded which). It is not recorded whose cells these are; they may come from a transplant donor. The conserved cysteine and the conserved F or W are not part of the CDR3 here. The order of the fields is V gene, J gene, CDR3 protein.

TRBV30,TRBJ1-1,AGGRRNTEAF
TRBV7-8,TRBJ2-7,ASSKETGVPPYEQY
TRBV5-6,TRBJ2-2,ASSLAGGTSTGELF
TRBV24-1,TRBJ2-1,ATSAQRDYYNEQF
TRBV20-1,TRBJ2-1,SALAGAGNEQF
TRBV2,TRBJ2-1,ASSTGRERSEQF
TRBV5-1,TRBJ2-5,ASSPQPKGETQY
TRBV20-1,TRBJ2-1,SARVSGIRNEQF
TRBV5-1,TRBJ1-4,ASSLEIATNEKLF
TRBV5-1,TRBJ2-5,ASSLGAPRRETQY
TRBV12-3/TRBV12-4,TRBJ2-5,ASSQAGVYQETQY
TRBV5-1,TRBJ2-7,ASSLEGGISYEQY
TRBV4-2,TRBJ2-3,ASSQATSGGRDTQY
TRBV5-1,TRBJ2-7,ATSLGADYEQY
TRBV5-1,TRBJ2-3,ASSSTGTQLTQY
TRBV29-1,TRBJ2-7,SGESYEQY
TRBV20-1,TRBJ2-6,SAIGQGPGANVLT
TRBV30,TRBJ2-3,AWSAPGASGTQY
TRBV6-1,TRBJ2-5,ASSPTSGGAIETQY
TRBV6-2/TRBV6-3,TRBJ1-5,ASSYRVTGINQPQH
TRBV15,TRBJ2-3,ATLPSDRVTDTQY
TRBV4-2,TRBJ1-2,ASSQVPVNYGYT
TRBV20-1,TRBJ1-2,SAPREGTGFNYGYT
TRBV7-3,TRBJ1-2,ASSLHPDPRPDGYT
TRBV30,TRBJ2-5,AWTSGETQY
TRBV28,TRBJ1-2,ASTTRGNYGYT
TRBV12-3/TRBV12-4,TRBJ1-1,ASRIGGEAF
TRBV24-1,TRBJ2-1,ATSDLRLAGGPDEQF
TRBV28,TRBJ2-7,ASSLFPGGRTAGQY
TRBV6-1,TRBJ2-2,ASSPNRGPGELF
TRBV2,TRBJ1-1,ASGSRLNTEAF
TRBV15,TRBJ1-1,ATSRARTGVKTEAF
TRBV20-1,TRBJ2-1,SAKASKGYNEQF
TRBV7-9,TRBJ1-1,ASSSDPSEAF
TRBV7-8,TRBJ1-2,ASSPRTGSSNYGYT
TRBV6-1,TRBJ2-1,ASSEASGGYNEQF
TRBV4-1,TRBJ2-1,ASSQRGGGVINEQF
TRBV6-1,TRBJ2-7,ASTRTVSSYKQY
TRBV20-1,TRBJ2-1,SAKGAVGSYNEQF
TRBV20-1,TRBJ2-1,SASLPGHYNEQF
TRBV5-1,TRBJ1-4,ASSLGRFRDEKLF
TRBV5-6,TRBJ2-5,ASSFLLAGGETQY
TRBV5-1,TRBJ1-1,ASSLAARAEAF
TRBV7-9,TRBJ1-1,ASSPAGTGFEAF
TRBV20-1,TRBJ2-1,SARDLTAYNEQF
TRBV7-9,TRBJ2-2,ASSYLLAGGHTGELF
TRBV5-1,TRBJ2-3,ASSLATTSGSDTQY
TRBV6-1,TRBJ2-7,ASSIRQTPPREQY
TRBV7-2,TRBJ2-5,ASSLAPGVAETQY
TRBV9,TRBJ2-7,ASSPGSSRYEQY
TRBV9,TRBJ2-3,ASSVDVQVVDTQY